The 30 T cell receptor beta chains in this list originate from one sample, sequenced in a study of Graves' ophthalmopathy and Graves' hyperthyroidism. Scientists amplified the TCR beta CDR3 regions from RNA transcripts. Following a first-round RT-PCR that used HTBI primers, a second-round multiplex PCR was carried out. TCRdb reanalysed the multiplex PCR reads using MiXCR and keeps one entry per CDR3 protein. The sample lists more than 300,000 distinct CDR3 sequences, 15% to 17% occurring once. The specimen sequenced was peripheral blood. These receptors all come from a woman younger than 30 with stable Graves' hyperthyroidism.

J is TRBJ1-2 and V is TRBV2; D gene ambiguous. V was trimmed by 7 bases and J by 2 bases, leaving 11 bases between them. There are 13 residues in the CDR3. Germline-derived CDR1 and CDR2 are SNHLY and FYNNEI. This CDR3 is CASNHNGNYGYTF. The CDR3 DNA reads as TGTGCCAGCAACCATAACGGGAACTATGGCTACACCTTC.

This clonotype was seen ten or more times. The V call is TRBV7-9, the J call TRBJ2-7; TRBD2 aligns across 9 bases. Germline V CDR1 and CDR2: SEHNR, FQNEAQ (reference sequence). Unmatched junction bases numbered 3, after V lost 3 bases and J lost 6 bases. CDR3 length: 13 residues. The DNA for the CDR3 is TGTGCCAGCAGCTTTGGCGGGGGGGGCGAGCAGTACTTC. Its translation: CASSFGGGGEQYF.

This clonotype was seen at least ten times. The chain combines TRBV27 with TRBJ1-6, with D tentatively TRBD1 (5 bases). The CDR3 extends over 15 amino acids. The ends were cut back, 5 bases at V and 7 bases at J, with 15 bases in the middle. Germline CDR1 is MNHEY and CDR2 is SMNVEV (reference sequence). The CDR3 nucleotides are TGTGCCAGCAGTAAGCAGGGTGGAGAAAATTCACCCCTCCACTTT. It yields the protein CASSKQGGENSPLHF.

At least ten counts were recorded for this clonotype. The chain combines TRBV19 with TRBJ1-2; TRBD1 matches at 8 bases. Germline CDR1 is LNHDA and CDR2 is SQIVND (reference sequence). Trimming cost V 4 bases and J 3 bases; bases outside gene matches: 4. The CDR3 spans 14 residues. The CDR3 protein is CASSTPTGDYGYTF. CDR3 DNA: TGTGCCAGTAGTACCCCGACAGGGGACTATGGCTACACCTTC.

This clonotype has a count of ten or more. The chain couples TRBV6-2 or TRBV6-3 to TRBJ1-1; 9 nucleotides line up with TRBD1. The CDR3 has 14 amino acids. V gave up 6 bases and J gave up 7 bases; unmatched junction bases: 9. Germline V gene data show CDR1 as MNHEY and CDR2 as SVGEGT. This CDR3 is CASRSGTGSLEAFF. In DNA, the CDR3 is TGTGCCAGCAGATCCGGGACAGGGTCTCTTGAAGCTTTCTTT.

This clonotype was observed many times. V usage is TRBV4-2 and J usage is TRBJ2-5; D is unclear. V was shortened by 1 base and J by 2 bases, with 8 bases between the two germline ends. Looked up from germline, CDR1 is LGHNA and CDR2 is YNFKEQ. This CDR3 is built from 14 residues. CDR3 DNA sequence: TGTGCCAGCAGCCAAGGACCAATTCAAGAGACCCAGTACTTC. The encoded protein is CASSQGPIQETQYF.

This clonotype was seen more than once but under ten times. The J gene is TRBJ2-1, the V gene TRBV6-1; no clear D. In germline, CDR1 is MNHNS, CDR2 SASEGT. V was pared by 5 bases and J by 8 bases, with 7 bases between. CDR3 size: 11 residues. The chain's CDR3 is CASSLSHEQFF. CDR3 DNA sequence: TGTGCCAGCAGTCTGTCGCATGAGCAGTTCTTC.

This chain links TRBV20-1 with TRBJ1-2, with unresolved D. Trimming shortened V by 4 bases and J by 5 bases, and 26 bases separated the two germline ends. The CDR3 spans 17 residues. Germline CDR1 DFQATT, CDR2 SNEGSKA (reference sequence). CDR3 DNA: TGCAGTGCTACTTTCCGGCCTCAGTTCAACTCGGGGTATGGCTACACCTTC. Translation gives CSATFRPQFNSGYGYTF.

This clonotype was recorded many times. This chain links TRBV12-3 or TRBV12-4 with TRBJ1-2, with TRBD1 matching 7 bases. This CDR3 is 14 amino acids long. The ends lost 5 bases at V and 1 base at J; junction bases unmatched: 4. CDR3 sequence (DNA): TGTGCCAGCAGTGGTACAGGGGTTAACTATGGCTACACCTTC. Residues: CASSGTGVNYGYTF.

The sample holds many counts of this clonotype. This sequence joins TRBV6-1 and TRBJ2-7, with TRBD1 matching 9 bases. The germline gives CDR1 MNHNS, CDR2 SASEGT. The CDR3 spans 15 residues. V gave up 5 bases and J gave up 3 bases; unmatched junction bases: 8. The CDR3 coding sequence is TGTGCCAGCAGTCCCACTCCGGGACAGGGCTACGAGCAGTACTTC. Amino acid sequence: CASSPTPGQGYEQYF.

This clonotype was recorded many times. The V call is TRBV19, the J call TRBJ1-2; the D gene is possibly TRBD1 (5 bases). This CDR3 is 16 amino acids long. V was pared by 7 bases and J by 0 bases, with 18 bases between. Per the germline V gene, CDR1 is LNHDA and CDR2 is SQIVND (reference sequence). Here the CDR3 DNA reads TGTGCCAGTACTCCCGAGGGACTTACAGCTAACTATGGCTACACCTTC. Translation gives CASTPEGLTANYGYTF.

Many counts were recorded for this clonotype. V gene TRBV6-2 or TRBV6-3 combines with J gene TRBJ2-3; D is uncertain. The CDR3 covers 11 residues. CDR1 and CDR2 (germline): MNHEY, SVGEGT. Trimming stripped 6 bases from V and 2 bases from J, with 3 bases between. The CDR3 DNA is TGTGCCAGCAGCCACACAGATACGCAGTATTTT. Translation: CASSHTDTQYF.

Concerning this clonotype: Being one base from a much bigger clone, this may be a read error. V usage is TRBV7-6 and J usage is TRBJ2-7, with a possible D match to TRBD2 (7 bases). Trimming removed 5 bases from V and 6 bases from J, with 11 bases in between. The CDR3 has 12 amino acids. Germline CDR1 reads SGHVS; CDR2 reads FNYEAQ. Written as DNA, the CDR3 is TGTGCCAGCAGCCACAGGGAGGGCGAGCAGTACTTC. It encodes CASSHREGEQYF.

This clonotype was seen only a few times. The chain carries TRBV10-3 and TRBJ1-5; D gene uncertain. Germline V gives CDR1 ENHRY, CDR2 SYGVKD. The CDR3 contains 15 residues. Trimming cost V 11 bases and J 11 bases, with 28 bases left between them. The CDR3 loop is CARRPPAHVVGSQHF. CDR3 nucleotides: TGTGCCCGACGTCCGCCCGCGCATGTGGTCGGGTCCCAGCATTTT.

This clonotype was counted at least ten times. The junction departs from the called germline gene at one end, perhaps through a read error. V gene TRBV6-1 combines with J gene TRBJ1-1, with D tentatively TRBD1 (6 bases). The CDR3 is 14 amino acids. Germline CDR1 reads MNHNS; CDR2 reads SASEGT. CDR3 in amino acids: CASREGQMNTEAFF. The CDR3 region has the DNA TGTGCCAGCAGGGAAGGACAGATGAACACTGAAGCTTTCTTT.

This clonotype has at least ten counts. The J gene is TRBJ1-1, the V gene TRBV11-3, with TRBD1 as a possible D gene (5 bases). Germline V gene sequence: CDR1 SGHNT, CDR2 YENEEA. Trimming took 5 bases from V and 5 from J, leaving 15 bases between them. The CDR3 is made up of 14 amino acids. DNA for the CDR3: TGTGCCAGCAGCAAACAGGTGGGGGGGACTGAAGCTTTCTTT. This translates into CASSKQVGGTEAFF.

This clonotype was picked up a small number of times. The chain links TRBV19 to TRBJ2-7; D may match TRBD1 or TRBD2 (5 bases each). The ends were cut back, 2 bases at V and 3 bases at J, with 14 bases in the middle. The CDR3 consists of 15 residues. Germline lookup yields CDR1 LNHDA and CDR2 SQIVND (reference sequence). The chain's CDR3 is CASSISPWGNYEQYF. In nucleotides, the CDR3 is TGTGCCAGTAGTATATCCCCCTGGGGGAACTACGAGCAGTACTTC.

In this sample, this clonotype turned up many times. The rearrangement links TRBV11-2 to TRBJ2-5; no clear D gene. The CDR3 totals 13 residues. Trimming took 5 bases from V and 5 from J, leaving 12 bases between them. CDR1 and CDR2 from the germline V gene are SGHAT and FQNNGV. The CDR3 protein is CASSPRILETQYF. The CDR3 bases are TGTGCCAGCAGCCCCAGAATTCTGGAGACCCAGTACTTC.

Note on this clonotype: Being one base from a much bigger clone, this may be a read error. The CDR3 region is CASSLACQNTEAFF. In nucleotides, the CDR3 is TGCGCCAGCAGCTTGGCCTGTCAGAACACTGAAGCTTTCTTT. The chain has TRBV5-1 and TRBJ1-1, with D unclear. Between the trimmed V and J ends, which lost 0 bases and 1 base, there was a span of 7 bases. This CDR3 is built from 14 residues. Germline CDR1 is SGHRS and CDR2 is YFSETQ.

This clonotype was found many times. The chain employs TRBV24-1 and TRBJ1-5; possible D gene TRBD1, 6 bases. V shed 4 bases and J shed 6 bases, with 18 bases lying between them. CDR1 is KGHDR and CDR2 is SFDVKD in the germline V gene. The CDR3 has 16 residues. The CDR3 here is CATSDATIQGSQPQHF. The CDR3 nucleotides are TGTGCCACCAGTGACGCTACCATACAGGGTTCTCAGCCCCAGCATTTT.

This clonotype turned up a few times. The rearrangement joins TRBV19 to TRBJ1-5, with D possibly being TRBD1 (6 bases). From germline, CDR1 is LNHDA and CDR2 SQIVND (reference sequence). V was trimmed by 4 bases and J by 5 bases, leaving 12 bases between them. The CDR3 has 14 residues. The CDR3 sequence is CASSKTGAYQPQHF. The CDR3 bases are TGTGCCAGTAGTAAAACGGGGGCTTATCAGCCCCAGCATTTT.

This clonotype was counted at least ten times. This chain uses TRBV5-1 with TRBJ1-1; 7 nucleotides agree with TRBD1. Germline lookup yields CDR1 SGHRS and CDR2 YFSETQ. V shed 4 bases and J 6 bases; nucleotides not matched to a gene: 18. CDR3 length: 17 amino acids. The CDR3 is CASSRQGTAGSGAEAFF. The DNA of the CDR3 is TGCGCCAGCAGCCGTCAGGGGACAGCGGGATCGGGTGCTGAAGCTTTCTTT.

V and J are TRBV18 and TRBJ1-1, with 7 bases aligning to TRBD1. V was clipped by 5 bases and J by 4 bases; unmatched bases: 10. Looked up from germline, CDR1 is KGHSH and CDR2 is LQKENI. CDR3 length: 15 residues. The CDR3 protein is CASSSSGTVGTEAFF. The DNA of the CDR3 is TGTGCCAGCTCATCATCCGGGACAGTGGGCACTGAAGCTTTCTTT.

This clonotype was seen at least ten times. The gene calls are TRBV4-1 and TRBJ1-2, with no clear D. The CDR3 length is 15 residues. Germline V gives CDR1 MGHRA, CDR2 YSYEKL. Trimming took off 1 base at V and 1 base at J, with 10 bases between the two ends. The CDR3 coding sequence is TGCGCCAGCAGCCAAGTGTTAGGACTTAACTATGGCTACACCTTC. Protein: CASSQVLGLNYGYTF.

This clonotype has ten or more counts. The rearrangement uses TRBV20-1 and TRBJ1-1, with a possible D match to TRBD1 (5 bases). The CDR3 is 16 residues long. Germline assignment: CDR1 DFQATT and CDR2 SNEGSKA (reference sequence). Trimming stripped 0 bases from V and 0 bases from J, with 14 bases between. The chain's CDR3 is CSARDRGHRMNTEAFF. For the CDR3, the DNA is TGCAGTGCTAGAGATAGAGGACACCGCATGAACACTGAAGCTTTCTTT.

In its sample, this clonotype was seen many times. The gene calls are TRBV6-2 or TRBV6-3 and TRBJ2-7; D call uncertain. V lost 8 bases and J lost 3, with 11 bases in between. The germline gives CDR1 MNHEY, CDR2 SVGEGT. The CDR3 totals 12 residues. The CDR3 coding sequence is TGTGCCAGCGGTCGCGGTAACTACGAGCAGTACTTC. Its protein is CASGRGNYEQYF.

This clonotype was recorded many times. The chain recombines TRBV12-3 or TRBV12-4 with TRBJ2-7, with TRBD1 identical over 7 bases. The CDR3 covers 14 residues. J was trimmed by 3 bases and V by 2 bases; bases with no gene match: 4. The CDR3 DNA follows: TGTGCCAGCAGTTTACGTCAGGGGGTCTACGAGCAGTACTTC. Amino acid sequence: CASSLRQGVYEQYF.

This clonotype came up a few times. The chain joins TRBV3-1 to TRBJ1-5; D is unclear. Germline CDR1 and CDR2: LGHDT and YNNKEL (reference sequence). The CDR3 length is 15 residues. V lost 0 bases and J lost 3, with 9 bases in between. The CDR3 loop is CASSQDGRYNQPQHF. The CDR3 nucleotides read TGTGCCAGCAGCCAAGACGGGAGATACAATCAGCCCCAGCATTTT.

This clonotype was found many times. The chain employs TRBV20-1 and TRBJ2-7; TRBD2 matches 9 bases. CDR3 length equals 13 residues. Germline CDR1 reads DFQATT; CDR2 reads SNEGSKA (reference sequence). The V gene end was trimmed by 6 bases and the J gene end by 4 bases; junction bases not matched to a gene: 7. This CDR3 is CSAEGTSRYEQYF. The CDR3 nucleotides read TGCAGTGCCGAGGGGACTAGCCGGTACGAGCAGTACTTC.

This clonotype was detected many times. The chain carries TRBV11-3 and TRBJ1-1; TRBD1 agrees at 7 bases. The CDR3 is 15 residues long. Germline V lookup: CDR1 SGHNT, CDR2 YENEEA. Trimming took 5 bases from V and 2 from J; bases not matched to a gene: 8. In nucleotides, the CDR3 is TGTGCCAGCAGCACTCGGACAGGAACTAACACTGAAGCTTTCTTT. Protein sequence: CASSTRTGTNTEAFF.